This TCR beta chain appears in the sequencing data of a study of regulatory T cells in long-lasting Graves disease. Study results and limitations: Sharing of public clonotypes was greater in persistent patients (about 2,700) than in new patients (more than 900).

Stated time point: persistent/refractory GD, antithyroid drugs over 5 years with positive TRAb. The TCR library was made from RNA extracted from PBMCs. Per germline, CDR1 LNHDA and CDR2 SQIVND (reference sequence). The V and J ends lost 0 bases and 3 bases respectively, with 9 bases between them. The CDR3 runs to 14 residues. This clonotype was observed at least ten times. Its antigen is undetermined. Building the TCR beta libraries relied on iRepertoire HTBI primers, and CDR3 regions underwent Arm-PCR. TCRdb reanalysed the multiplex PCR reads using MiXCR and keeps one entry per CDR3 protein. In the table there are around 400,000 distinct CDR3 sequences, under 25% of which are singletons.

The chain recombines TRBV19 with TRBJ2-7; D ambiguous. Source: peripheral blood mononuclear cells (PBMCs), taken when the disease was refractory, from a patient treated with antithyroid drugs. The sequence was collected from a female donor with Graves disease. The CDR3 sequence: CASSIEGPHYEQYF. In DNA, the CDR3 is TGTGCCAGTAGTATAGAAGGGCCCCACTACGAGCAGTACTTC.